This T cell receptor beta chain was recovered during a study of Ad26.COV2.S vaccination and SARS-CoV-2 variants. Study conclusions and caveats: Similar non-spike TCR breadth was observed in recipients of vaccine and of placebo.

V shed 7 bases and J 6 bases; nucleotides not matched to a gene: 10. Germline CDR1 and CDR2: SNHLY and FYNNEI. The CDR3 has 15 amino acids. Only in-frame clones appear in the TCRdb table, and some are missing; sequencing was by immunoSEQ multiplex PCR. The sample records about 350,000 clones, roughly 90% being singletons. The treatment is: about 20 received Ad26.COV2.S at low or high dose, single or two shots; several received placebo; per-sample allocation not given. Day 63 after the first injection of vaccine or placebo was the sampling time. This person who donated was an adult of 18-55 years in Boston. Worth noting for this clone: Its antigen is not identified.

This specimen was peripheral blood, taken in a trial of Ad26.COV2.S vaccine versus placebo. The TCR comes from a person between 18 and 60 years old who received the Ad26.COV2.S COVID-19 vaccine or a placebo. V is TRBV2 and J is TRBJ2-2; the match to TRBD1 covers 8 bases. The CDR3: CASTGQALRPGELFF. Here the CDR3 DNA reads TGTGCCAGCACGGGACAGGCTTTACGTCCCGGGGAGCTGTTTTTT.